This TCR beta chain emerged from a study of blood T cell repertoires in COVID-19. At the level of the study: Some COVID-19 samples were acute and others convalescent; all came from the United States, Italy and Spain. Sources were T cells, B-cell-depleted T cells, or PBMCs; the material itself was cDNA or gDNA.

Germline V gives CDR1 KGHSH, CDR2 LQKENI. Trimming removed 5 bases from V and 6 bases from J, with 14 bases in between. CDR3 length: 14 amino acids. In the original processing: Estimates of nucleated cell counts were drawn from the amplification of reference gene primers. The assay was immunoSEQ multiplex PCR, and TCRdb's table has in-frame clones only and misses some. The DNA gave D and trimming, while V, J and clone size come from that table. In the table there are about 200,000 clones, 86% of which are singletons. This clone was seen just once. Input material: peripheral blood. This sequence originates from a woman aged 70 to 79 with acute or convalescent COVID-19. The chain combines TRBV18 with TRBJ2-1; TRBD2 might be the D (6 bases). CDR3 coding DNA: TGTGCCAGCTCAGCGGGGCGTCCCCCCAATGAGCAGTTCTTC. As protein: CASSAGRPPNEQFF.